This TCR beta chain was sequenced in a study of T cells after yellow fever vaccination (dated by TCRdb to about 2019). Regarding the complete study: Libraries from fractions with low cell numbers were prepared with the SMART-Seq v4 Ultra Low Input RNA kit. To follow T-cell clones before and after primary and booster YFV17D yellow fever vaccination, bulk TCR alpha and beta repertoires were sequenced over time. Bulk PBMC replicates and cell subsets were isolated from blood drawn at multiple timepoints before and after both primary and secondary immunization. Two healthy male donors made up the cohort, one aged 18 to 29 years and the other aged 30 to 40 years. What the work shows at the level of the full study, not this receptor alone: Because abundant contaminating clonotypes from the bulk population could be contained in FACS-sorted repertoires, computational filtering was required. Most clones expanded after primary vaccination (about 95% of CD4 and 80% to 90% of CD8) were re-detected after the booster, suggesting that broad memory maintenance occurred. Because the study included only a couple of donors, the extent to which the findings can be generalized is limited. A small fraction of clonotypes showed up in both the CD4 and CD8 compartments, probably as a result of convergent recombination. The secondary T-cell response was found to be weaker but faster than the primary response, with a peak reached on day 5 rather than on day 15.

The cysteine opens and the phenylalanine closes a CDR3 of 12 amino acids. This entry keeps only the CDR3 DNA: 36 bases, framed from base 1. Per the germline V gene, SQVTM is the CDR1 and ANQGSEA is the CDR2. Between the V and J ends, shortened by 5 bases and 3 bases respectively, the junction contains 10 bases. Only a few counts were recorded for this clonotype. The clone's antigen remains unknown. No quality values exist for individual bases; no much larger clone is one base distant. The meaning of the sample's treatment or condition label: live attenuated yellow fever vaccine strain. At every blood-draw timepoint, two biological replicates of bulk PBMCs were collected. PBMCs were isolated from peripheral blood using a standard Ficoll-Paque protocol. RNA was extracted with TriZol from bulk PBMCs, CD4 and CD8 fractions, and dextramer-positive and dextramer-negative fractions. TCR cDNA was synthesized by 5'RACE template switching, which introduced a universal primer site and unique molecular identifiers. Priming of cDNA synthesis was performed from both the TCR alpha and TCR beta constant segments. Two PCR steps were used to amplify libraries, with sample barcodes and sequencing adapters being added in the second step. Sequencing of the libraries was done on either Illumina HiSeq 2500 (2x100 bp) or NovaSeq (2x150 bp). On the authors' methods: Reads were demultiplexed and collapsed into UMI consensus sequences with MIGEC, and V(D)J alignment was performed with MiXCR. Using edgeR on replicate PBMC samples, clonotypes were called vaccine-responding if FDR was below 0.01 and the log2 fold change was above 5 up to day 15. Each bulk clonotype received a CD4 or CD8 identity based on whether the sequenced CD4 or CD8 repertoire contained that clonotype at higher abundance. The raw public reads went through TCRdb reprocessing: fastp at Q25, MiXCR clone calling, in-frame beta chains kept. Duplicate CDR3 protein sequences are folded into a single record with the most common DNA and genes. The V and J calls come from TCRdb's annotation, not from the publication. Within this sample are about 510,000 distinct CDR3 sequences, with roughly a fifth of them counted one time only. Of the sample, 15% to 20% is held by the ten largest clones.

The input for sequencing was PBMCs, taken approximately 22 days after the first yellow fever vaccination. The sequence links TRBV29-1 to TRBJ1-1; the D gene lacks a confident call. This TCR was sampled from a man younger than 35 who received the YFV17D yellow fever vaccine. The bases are TGCAGCGTTAGGAGAAGTCACACTGAAGCTTTCTTT. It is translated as CSVRRSHTEAFF.